This T cell receptor beta chain came from a study of blood T cell repertoires in COVID-19. Study information: Sites across the United States, Italy and Spain contributed samples from acute and convalescent COVID-19. PBMCs, B-cell-depleted T cells, or T cells provided the cDNA or gDNA that made up the material.

CDR3 length: 14 residues. Germline values: CDR1 MNHEY, CDR2 SVGAGI. V lost 6 bases, J lost 9 bases, and 17 bases lay in between. Seattle enrolled patients during active infection and tracked them longitudinally. In the original analysis: Estimates of nucleated cell counts were drawn from the amplification of reference gene primers. Libraries were prepared by immunoSEQ multiplex PCR; TCRdb keeps only in-frame clonotypes and omits some of them. Clonal size and the V and J genes are those of that table, whereas D and trimming came from the DNA. Among a few hundred thousand clones listed, 82% were seen once.

This receptor was identified in a woman in her sixties or seventies with COVID-19, enrolled during active disease. The V gene is TRBV6-5, the J gene TRBJ1-4; tentatively, D is TRBD1 (5 bases). Sequencing input: peripheral blood. The CDR3 is CASSTGFEVKKLFF. CDR3 sequence (DNA): TGTGCCAGCAGCACAGGTTTCGAGGTGAAAAAACTGTTTTTT.